The 31 T cell receptor beta chains below come from one sample, sequenced in a study of control samples from healthy donors and cancer patients. The data were produced by immunoSEQ multiplex PCR, yet TCRdb's version contains in-frame clones alone and is incomplete. The sample comprises 120,000 or so clones, around nine tenths of which are singletons, and around 9% rests with the top ten. The sequenced sample consisted of blood. Receptors were obtained from a man aged 35 to 55 in good health.

This rearrangement joins TRBV5-1 to TRBJ2-1, with TRBD1 identical over 7 bases. The V gene end was trimmed by 0 bases and the J gene end by 3 bases; junction bases not matched to a gene: 3. Germline loops: CDR1 SGHRS, CDR2 YFSETQ. CDR3 length equals 15 residues. This CDR3 is CASSLAPGGYNEQFF. The CDR3 coding sequence is TGCGCCAGCAGCTTGGCCCCAGGGGGCTACAATGAGCAGTTCTTC.

This chain links TRBV2 with TRBJ2-7; the D gene is possibly TRBD2 (5 bases). The germline CDR1 and CDR2 sequences are SNHLY and FYNNEI. V lost 10 bases and J lost 5, with 15 bases in between. The CDR3 length is 12 residues. The CDR3 coding sequence is TGTGCCACCGACGGGGTTTTTAACGAGCAGTACTTC. Its translation: CATDGVFNEQYF.

The rearrangement uses TRBV9 and TRBJ1-2, with 9 nucleotides matching TRBD1. The CDR3 length is 16 residues. Germline values: CDR1 SGDLS, CDR2 YYNGEE. V lost 4 bases and J lost 6; bases outside the gene matches: 13. CDR3 sequence: CASSSQVGGQGNGYTF. The CDR3 nucleotides are TGTGCCAGCAGCTCCCAAGTGGGGGGACAGGGAAATGGCTACACCTTC.

This chain connects TRBV7-9 to TRBJ2-5; weak D call: TRBD1 (5 bases). This CDR3 contains 15 residues. In germline, CDR1 is SEHNR, CDR2 FQNEAQ (reference sequence). V lost 1 base and J 4 bases, leaving 13 bases between the germline ends. The CDR3 loop reads CASSLGAGSVETQYF. The DNA of the CDR3 is TGTGCCAGCAGCTTAGGTGCAGGGTCCGTAGAGACCCAGTACTTC.

This rearrangement joins TRBV9 to TRBJ1-2; 8 nucleotides agree with TRBD1. The length of the CDR3 is 14 residues. Germline V gene lookup returns CDR1 SGDLS and CDR2 YYNGEE. The V segment lost 3 bases and the J segment 4 bases; nucleotides outside the gene matches: 5. The CDR3 is CASSGTGPGYGYTF. The CDR3, as DNA: TGTGCCAGCAGCGGGACAGGGCCCGGCTATGGCTACACCTTC.

With respect to this clone: At one end the junction does not follow the germline gene, possibly because of a read error. The chain is built from TRBV10-3 and TRBJ2-7; 9 positions agree with TRBD1. Germline values: CDR1 ENHRY, CDR2 SYGVKD. This CDR3 comprises 14 residues. The CDR3 region has the DNA TGTGCCATCAGGCTTACAGGGGGCTCCTCCGAGCAGTACTTC. As protein: CAIRLTGGSSEQYF.

This clone was picked up one time. The chain links TRBV9 to TRBJ2-2; D gene uncertain. Trimming pared 0 bases from V and 6 bases from J, leaving 12 bases between. The V gene's germline CDR1 is SGDLS and CDR2 YYNGEE. The CDR3 covers 15 residues. CDR3 protein: CASSVGGVSAGELFF. The CDR3 DNA reads TGTGCCAGCAGCGTAGGTGGGGTCTCGGCCGGGGAGCTGTTTTTT.

The J gene is TRBJ1-5, the V gene TRBV29-1; weak D call: TRBD1 (6 bases). Deletions cut 4 bases from V and 2 bases from J, with 12 bases between. This CDR3 contains 14 residues. Germline assignment: CDR1 SQVTM and CDR2 ANQGSEA. The CDR3 here is CSVVVGAGNQPQHF. CDR3 DNA: TGCAGCGTTGTGGTGGGGGCCGGCAATCAGCCCCAGCATTTT.

The genes are TRBV18 and TRBJ2-3; 12 bases agree with TRBD2. Germline CDR1 KGHSH, CDR2 LQKENI. This CDR3 is 18 amino acids long. The J segment lost 1 base and the V segment lost 4 bases, leaving 9 bases of the junction unmatched. CDR3 in DNA: TGTGCCAGCTCACTTCAACCGACTAGCGGGGGTCGCACAGATACGCAGTATTTT. Its translation: CASSLQPTSGGRTDTQYF. The variable domain in full, with the rest retrieved from reference TRBV18 and TRBJ2-3, is NAGVMQNPRHLVRRRGQEARLRCSPMKGHSHVYWYRQLPEEGLKFMVYLQKENIIDESGMPKERFSAEFPKEGPSILRIQQVVRGDSAAYFCASSLQPTSGGRTDTQYFGPGTRLTVL.

The gene calls are TRBV30 and TRBJ2-1; TRBD1 agrees at 7 bases. This CDR3 is built from 12 residues. Germline-derived CDR1 and CDR2 are GTSNPN and SVGIG (reference sequence). J was trimmed by 10 bases and V by 2 bases; bases with no gene match: 5. In nucleotides, the CDR3 is TGTGCCTGGAGTTTGACAGGGTTCGAGCAGTTCTTC. Translation gives CAWSLTGFEQFF. The entire variable domain, with the rest obtained from reference TRBV30 and TRBJ2-1, is as follows: SQTIHQWPATLVQPVGSPLSLECTVEGTSNPNLYWYRQAAGRGLQLLFYSVGIGQISSEVPQNLSASRPQDRQFILSSKKLLLSDSGFYLCAWSLTGFEQFFGPGTRLTVL.

The V and J genes are TRBV6-5 and TRBJ1-2; TRBD1 might be the D (5 bases). With 7 bases removed from V and 6 bases from J, the gap between germline ends came to 21 bases. Looked up from germline, CDR1 is MNHEY and CDR2 is SVGAGI. This CDR3 comprises 15 residues. The CDR3: CASTSSGVRGDGYTF. The CDR3 DNA reads as TGTGCCAGCACTTCCTCCGGTGTTCGGGGGGATGGCTACACCTTC.

The chain employs TRBV5-4 and TRBJ2-5; possible D gene TRBD2, 6 bases. Trimming left V 3 bases short and J 5 bases short, with 14 bases between. The CDR3 is 14 amino acids. CDR1 and CDR2 (germline): SGHNT, YYREEE (reference sequence). The CDR3 spells CASSWGEQWETQYF. CDR3 coding DNA: TGTGCCAGCAGCTGGGGGGAACAGTGGGAGACCCAGTACTTC.

The J gene is TRBJ2-2, the V gene TRBV7-8; possibly TRBD1 for D (6 bases). Per the germline V gene, CDR1 is SGHVS and CDR2 is FQNEAQ. Trimming stripped 1 base from V and 3 bases from J, with 12 bases between. The CDR3 has 16 amino acids. CDR3 loop: CASSLEATGYTGELFF. CDR3 coding DNA: TGTGCCAGCAGCTTAGAGGCTACAGGGTACACCGGGGAGCTGTTTTTT.

The gene calls are TRBV4-3 and TRBJ1-1; TRBD1 is a possible D gene (6 bases). The V and J ends lost 2 bases and 3 bases respectively, with 7 bases between them. CDR3 length: 13 residues. Germline V CDR1 and CDR2: LGHNA, YSLEER. Here the CDR3 DNA reads TGCGCCAGCAGCCAAACAGGGTACACTGAAGCTTTCTTT. It codes for CASSQTGYTEAFF.

The chain employs TRBV7-8 and TRBJ2-7, with D possibly matching TRBD2 (6 bases). The length of the CDR3 is 14 residues. From germline, CDR1 is SGHVS and CDR2 FQNEAQ. V was pared by 2 bases and J by 4 bases, with 12 bases between. CDR3 sequence (DNA): TGTGCCAGCAGCTTAATGGCGGGGAGTTACGAGCAGTACTTC. Its protein is CASSLMAGSYEQYF. The whole variable domain, filled in from reference TRBV7-8 and TRBJ2-7, reads GAGVSQSPRYKVAKRGQDVALRCDPISGHVSLFWYQQALGQGPEFLTYFQNEAQLDKSGLPSDRFFAERPEGSVSTLKIQRTQQEDSAVYLCASSLMAGSYEQYFGPGTRLTVT.

V and J are TRBV5-1 and TRBJ2-3; 8 positions match TRBD2. This CDR3 contains 14 residues. CDR1 is SGHRS, CDR2 YFSETQ, per germline. Trimming removed 3 bases from V and 4 bases from J; junction bases left unmatched: 4. The CDR3 is CASSSRLASDTQYF. CDR3 coding DNA: TGCGCCAGCAGCTCAAGACTAGCGTCAGATACGCAGTATTTT.

This clone was recorded once. The gene calls are TRBV2 and TRBJ1-3, with a tentative D call TRBD1 (5 bases). Trimming cost V 2 bases and J 6 bases, with 11 bases left between them. Germline loops: CDR1 SNHLY, CDR2 FYNNEI. The CDR3 consists of 14 residues. The CDR3, as DNA: TGTGCCAGCAGTGAATGGGAAGGGGAAAACACCATATATTTT. This codes for CASSEWEGENTIYF.

Here the CDR3 reads CASSLGLAGGKETQYF. The DNA of the CDR3 is TGTGCCAGCAGCTTAGGCCTCGCGGGGGGAAAAGAGACCCAGTACTTC. V is TRBV11-3 and J is TRBJ2-5, with 8 bases identical to TRBD2. CDR1 and CDR2 (germline): SGHNT, YENEEA. The V gene end was trimmed by 1 base and the J gene end by 3 bases; junction bases not matched to a gene: 7. The CDR3 has 16 amino acids.

This chain uses TRBV2 with TRBJ1-2; tentatively, D is TRBD1 (5 bases). Per the germline V gene, CDR1 is SNHLY and CDR2 is FYNNEI. Trimming left V 6 bases short and J 5 bases short, with 10 bases between. The CDR3 consists of 12 residues. This CDR3 is CASSRDGYGYTF. The CDR3 region has the DNA TGTGCCAGCAGCCGGGACGGATATGGCTACACCTTC.

The J gene is TRBJ2-1, the V gene TRBV19; 7 bases are a match to TRBD1. Germline V gene data show CDR1 as LNHDA and CDR2 as SQIVND (reference sequence). Trimming at V came to 9 bases and at J to 6 bases, leaving 8 bases not matched to a gene. The CDR3 loop spans 13 amino acids. CDR3 nucleotide sequence: TGTGCCAGCCAGATCGACAGGGTCAATGAGCAGTTCTTC. This encodes CASQIDRVNEQFF.

The J gene is TRBJ1-1, the V gene TRBV11-3, with a tentative D call TRBD1 (6 bases). Looked up from germline, CDR1 is SGHNT and CDR2 is YENEEA. V was trimmed by 2 bases and J by 0 bases, leaving 7 bases between them. The CDR3 length is 14 residues. As DNA, the CDR3 is TGTGCCAGCAGCTTAACAGGGATGAACACTGAAGCTTTCTTT. It codes for CASSLTGMNTEAFF.

The genes are TRBV5-1 and TRBJ2-7; D call uncertain. With 0 bases removed from V and 3 bases from J, the gap between germline ends came to 13 bases. The CDR3 is 15 amino acids. From germline, CDR1 is SGHRS and CDR2 YFSETQ. The CDR3 loop reads CASSLGQFPHYEQYF. The CDR3 coding sequence is TGCGCCAGCAGCTTGGGGCAGTTTCCCCACTACGAGCAGTACTTC.

V gene TRBV6-2 or TRBV6-3 combines with J gene TRBJ1-5, with D possibly being TRBD1 (6 bases). Germline V gene sequence: CDR1 MNHEY, CDR2 SVGEGT. This CDR3 has 20 amino acids. V gave up 1 base and J gave up 2 bases, with 24 bases separating them. CDR3 in DNA: TGTGCCAGCAGTTACTGGGGCGGTCGGCATCTACAGGGCGGCAATCAGCCCCAGCATTTT. Amino acids: CASSYWGGRHLQGGNQPQHF.

The chain has TRBV7-2 and TRBJ1-5; no clear D. CDR3 length equals 14 residues. Germline values: CDR1 SGHTA, CDR2 FQGNSA. Trimming stripped 0 bases from V and 5 bases from J, with 8 bases between. CDR3 sequence reads: CASSLAAGDQPQHF. CDR3 DNA: TGTGCCAGCAGCTTAGCTGCCGGGGATCAGCCCCAGCATTTT.

V gene TRBV9 combines with J gene TRBJ2-6, with no clear D. V was trimmed by 4 bases and J by 3 bases, leaving 8 bases between them. CDR1 and CDR2 from the germline V gene are SGDLS and YYNGEE. This CDR3 region has 14 residues. CDR3 nucleotide sequence: TGTGCCAGCAGCACCCCCTATGGGGCCAACGTCCTGACTTTC. Amino acid sequence: CASSTPYGANVLTF.

To note about this clone: Within the sample, other DNA sequences also encode this same CDR3. The chain employs TRBV30 and TRBJ1-1; no definite D call. CDR1 is GTSNPN, CDR2 SVGIG, per germline (reference sequence). V gave up 0 bases and J gave up 1 base, with 6 bases separating them. This CDR3 spans 13 amino acids. CDR3 nucleotide sequence: TGTGCCTGGAGTGTCTCTGAGAACACTGAAGCTTTCTTT. It codes for CAWSVSENTEAFF.

This chain uses TRBV7-2 with TRBJ2-5; D is perhaps TRBD2 (6 bases). This CDR3 has 13 amino acids. Germline CDR1 is SGHTA and CDR2 is FQGNSA. V lost 11 bases and J lost 2, with 15 bases in between. CDR3 nucleotides: TGTGCCGTCGCAAACGGGGGACAAGAGACCCAGTACTTC. It codes for CAVANGGQETQYF.

The genes are TRBV5-1 and TRBJ2-3; TRBD2 matches 7 bases. V was pared by 4 bases and J by 4 bases, with 6 bases of the junction left unmatched. This CDR3 region has 14 residues. Germline values: CDR1 SGHRS, CDR2 YFSETQ. The CDR3 DNA is TGCGCCAGCAGCCCCCAGGCGGGGGCAGATACGCAGTATTTT. Translation: CASSPQAGADTQYF.

The chain links TRBV9 to TRBJ1-3; D ambiguous. The CDR3 sequence is 15 residues long. Germline values: CDR1 SGDLS, CDR2 YYNGEE. V lost 0 bases, J lost 0 bases, and 7 bases lay in between. This CDR3 reads CASSVEGGSGNTIYF. In DNA, the CDR3 is TGTGCCAGCAGCGTAGAGGGCGGCTCTGGAAACACCATATATTTT.

The V gene is TRBV14, the J gene TRBJ2-1, with D perhaps matching TRBD1 (6 bases). Per the germline V gene, CDR1 is SGHDN and CDR2 is FVKESK. The CDR3 is 14 amino acids. The V and J ends lost 6 bases and 0 bases respectively, with 9 bases between them. Written as DNA, the CDR3 is TGTGCCAGCAGTCCACAGGGCTCCTACAATGAGCAGTTCTTC. It specifies CASSPQGSYNEQFF.

The rearrangement uses TRBV29-1 and TRBJ1-2, with TRBD1 as a possible D gene (6 bases). The CDR3 is 12 amino acids. Trimming stripped 4 bases from V and 6 bases from J, with 12 bases between. The germline CDR1 and CDR2 sequences are SQVTM and ANQGSEA. CDR3 residues: CSVVRGMDGYTF. As DNA, the CDR3 is TGCAGCGTTGTCAGGGGAATGGATGGCTACACCTTC.